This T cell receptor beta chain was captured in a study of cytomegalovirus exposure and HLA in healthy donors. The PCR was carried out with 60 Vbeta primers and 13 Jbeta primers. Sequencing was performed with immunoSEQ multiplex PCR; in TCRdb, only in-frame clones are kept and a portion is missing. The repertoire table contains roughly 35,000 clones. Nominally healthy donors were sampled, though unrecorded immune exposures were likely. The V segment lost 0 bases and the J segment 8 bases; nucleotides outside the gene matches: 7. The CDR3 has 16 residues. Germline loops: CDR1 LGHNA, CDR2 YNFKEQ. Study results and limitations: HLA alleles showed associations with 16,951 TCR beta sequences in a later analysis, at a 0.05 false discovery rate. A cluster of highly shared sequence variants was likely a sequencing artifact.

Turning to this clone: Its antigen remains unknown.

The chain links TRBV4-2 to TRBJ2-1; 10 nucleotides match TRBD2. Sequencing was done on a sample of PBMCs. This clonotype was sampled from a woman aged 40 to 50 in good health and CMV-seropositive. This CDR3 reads CASSQDQREGVDEQFF. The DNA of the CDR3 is TGTGCCAGCAGCCAAGATCAGCGGGAGGGCGTCGATGAGCAGTTCTTC.